This TCR beta chain was recorded in a study of T cell changes during pregnancy in multiple sclerosis. Between the trimmed V and J ends, which lost 6 bases and 5 bases, there was a span of 13 bases. Germline V gene sequence: CDR1 LNHDA, CDR2 SQIVND (reference sequence). The CDR3 runs 14 residues. TCRdb keeps only in-frame clones here, not all; method: immunoSEQ multiplex PCR. The data show around 92,000 clones, with approximately 94% seen just once and less than 2.5% held by the top ten. This chain joins TRBV19 and TRBJ2-2, with a weak D call TRBD1 (6 bases). This receptor was identified in a female donor with multiple sclerosis, enrolled in a pregnancy study. Sequenced material: peripheral blood, taken in the third trimester of pregnancy. In nucleotides, the CDR3 is TGTGCCAGTAGGGAGAGGGGACAAACCGGGGAGCTGTTTTTT. This encodes CASRERGQTGELFF.